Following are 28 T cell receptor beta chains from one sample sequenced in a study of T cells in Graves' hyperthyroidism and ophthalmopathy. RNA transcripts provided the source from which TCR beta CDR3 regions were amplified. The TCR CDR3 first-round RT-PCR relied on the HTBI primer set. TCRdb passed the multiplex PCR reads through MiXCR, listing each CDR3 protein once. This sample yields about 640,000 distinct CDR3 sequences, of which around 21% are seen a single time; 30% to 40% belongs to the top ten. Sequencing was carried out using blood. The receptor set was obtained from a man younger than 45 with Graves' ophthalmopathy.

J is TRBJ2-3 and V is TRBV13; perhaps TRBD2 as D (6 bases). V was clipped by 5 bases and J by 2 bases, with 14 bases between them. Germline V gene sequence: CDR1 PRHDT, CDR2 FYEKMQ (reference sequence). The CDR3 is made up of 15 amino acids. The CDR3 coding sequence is TGTGCCAGCAGCCGCGGGCGGGGAAACACAGATACGCAGTATTTT. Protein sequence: CASSRGRGNTDTQYF.

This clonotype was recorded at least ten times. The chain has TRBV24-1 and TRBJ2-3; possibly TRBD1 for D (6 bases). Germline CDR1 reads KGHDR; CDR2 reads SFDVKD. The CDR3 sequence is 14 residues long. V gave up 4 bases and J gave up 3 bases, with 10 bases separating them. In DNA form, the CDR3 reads TGTGCCACCAGTGACAGGGGTGGTACAGATACGCAGTATTTT. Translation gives CATSDRGGTDTQYF.

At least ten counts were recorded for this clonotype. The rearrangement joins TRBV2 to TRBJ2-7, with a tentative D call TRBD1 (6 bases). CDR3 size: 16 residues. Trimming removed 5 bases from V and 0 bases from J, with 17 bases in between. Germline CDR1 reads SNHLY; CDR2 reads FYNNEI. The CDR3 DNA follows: TGTGCCAGCAGTATTTACCGGGACACAAGCTCCTACGAGCAGTACTTC. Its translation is CASSIYRDTSSYEQYF.

Here the CDR3 reads CASSSLAGGPADTQHF. CDR3 sequence (DNA): TGTGCCAGCAGTTCCTTAGCGGGAGGGCCGGCAGATACGCAGCATTTT. The chain joins TRBV27 to TRBJ1-5; D unclear. V was shortened by 4 bases and J by 13 bases, with 26 bases between the two germline ends. The CDR3 is made up of 16 amino acids. The germline gives CDR1 MNHEY, CDR2 SMNVEV (reference sequence).

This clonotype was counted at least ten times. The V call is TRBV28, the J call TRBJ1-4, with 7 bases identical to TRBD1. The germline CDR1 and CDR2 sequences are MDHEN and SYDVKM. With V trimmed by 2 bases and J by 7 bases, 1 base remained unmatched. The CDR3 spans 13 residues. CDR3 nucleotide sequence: TGTGCCAGCAGTTTAACAGGGGTTGAAAAACTGTTTTTT. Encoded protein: CASSLTGVEKLFF.

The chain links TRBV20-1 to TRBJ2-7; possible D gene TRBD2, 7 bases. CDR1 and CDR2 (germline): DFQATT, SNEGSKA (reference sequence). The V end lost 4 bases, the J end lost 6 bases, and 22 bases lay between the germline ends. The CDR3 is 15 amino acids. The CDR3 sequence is CSAKTQGGGGGEQYF. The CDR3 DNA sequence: TGCAGTGCTAAAACCCAAGGGGGGGGGGGAGGCGAGCAGTACTTC.

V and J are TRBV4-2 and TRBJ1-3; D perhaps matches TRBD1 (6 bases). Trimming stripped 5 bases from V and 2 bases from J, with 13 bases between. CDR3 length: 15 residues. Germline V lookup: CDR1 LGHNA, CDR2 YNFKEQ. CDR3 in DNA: TGTGCCAGCAGCTTGGGGGGGGCGGCTGGAAACACCATATATTTT. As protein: CASSLGGAAGNTIYF.

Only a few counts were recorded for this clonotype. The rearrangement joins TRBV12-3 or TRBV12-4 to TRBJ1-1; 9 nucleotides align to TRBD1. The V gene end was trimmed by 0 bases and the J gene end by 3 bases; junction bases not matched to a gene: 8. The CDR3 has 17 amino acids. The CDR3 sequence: CASSLAQDRGEDTEAFF. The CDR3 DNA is TGTGCCAGCAGTTTAGCGCAGGACAGGGGCGAGGACACTGAAGCTTTCTTT.

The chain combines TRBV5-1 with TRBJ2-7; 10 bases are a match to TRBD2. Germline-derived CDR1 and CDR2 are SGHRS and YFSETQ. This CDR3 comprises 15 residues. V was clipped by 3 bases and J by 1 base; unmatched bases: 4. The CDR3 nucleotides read TGCGCCAGCAGCTCCAAACTAGCGGGGTCCTACGAGCAGTACTTC. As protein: CASSSKLAGSYEQYF.

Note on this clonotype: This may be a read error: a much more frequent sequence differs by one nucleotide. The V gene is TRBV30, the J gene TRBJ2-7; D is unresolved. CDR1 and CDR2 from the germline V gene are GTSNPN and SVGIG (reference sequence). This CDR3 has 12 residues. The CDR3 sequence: CAWSGGFGERYF. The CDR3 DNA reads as TGTGCCTGGAGTGGGGGTTTCGGCGAGCGGTACTTC. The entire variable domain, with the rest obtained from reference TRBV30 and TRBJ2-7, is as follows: SQTIHQWPATLVQPVGSPLSLECTVEGTSNPNLYWYRQAAGRGLQLLFYSVGIGQISSEVPQNLSASRPQDRQFILSSKKLLLSDSGFYLCAWSGGFGERYFGPGTRLTVT.

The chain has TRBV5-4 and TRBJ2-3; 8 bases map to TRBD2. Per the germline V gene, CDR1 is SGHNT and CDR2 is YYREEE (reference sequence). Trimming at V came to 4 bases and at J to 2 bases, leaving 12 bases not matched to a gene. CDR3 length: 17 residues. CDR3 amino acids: CASSLKGAGVPTDTQYF. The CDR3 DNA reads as TGTGCCAGCAGCCTAAAGGGAGCGGGAGTCCCCACAGATACGCAGTATTTT.

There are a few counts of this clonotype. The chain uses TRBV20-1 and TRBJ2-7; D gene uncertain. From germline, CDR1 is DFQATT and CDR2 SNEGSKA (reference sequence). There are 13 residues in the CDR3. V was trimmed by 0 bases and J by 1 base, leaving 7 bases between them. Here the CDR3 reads CSARDDGSYEQYF. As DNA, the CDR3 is TGCAGTGCTAGAGACGACGGTTCCTACGAGCAGTACTTC.

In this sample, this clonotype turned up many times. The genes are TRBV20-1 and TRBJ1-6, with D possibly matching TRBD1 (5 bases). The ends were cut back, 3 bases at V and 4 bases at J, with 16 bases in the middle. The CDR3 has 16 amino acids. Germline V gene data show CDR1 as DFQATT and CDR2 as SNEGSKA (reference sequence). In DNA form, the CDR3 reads TGCAGTGCTAGCGGAATAGGGGAAATTTATAATTCACCCCTCCACTTT. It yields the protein CSASGIGEIYNSPLHF.

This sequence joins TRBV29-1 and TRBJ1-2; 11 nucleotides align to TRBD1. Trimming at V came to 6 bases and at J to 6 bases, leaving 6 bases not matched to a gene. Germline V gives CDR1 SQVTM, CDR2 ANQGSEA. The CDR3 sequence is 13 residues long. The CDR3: CSVGTGGLNGYTF. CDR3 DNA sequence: TGCAGCGTGGGGACAGGGGGTCTGAATGGCTACACCTTC.

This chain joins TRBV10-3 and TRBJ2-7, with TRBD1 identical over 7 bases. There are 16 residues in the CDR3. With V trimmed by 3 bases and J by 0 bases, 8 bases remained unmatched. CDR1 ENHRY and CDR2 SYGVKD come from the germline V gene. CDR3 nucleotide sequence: TGTGCCATCAGTGATTCGGACAGGCGTCCCTCCTACGAGCAGTACTTC. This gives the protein CAISDSDRRPSYEQYF.

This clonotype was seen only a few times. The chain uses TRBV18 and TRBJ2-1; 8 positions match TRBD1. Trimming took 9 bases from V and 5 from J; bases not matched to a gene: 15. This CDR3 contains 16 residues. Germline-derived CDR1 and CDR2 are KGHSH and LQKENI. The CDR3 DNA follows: TGTGCCAGTATCCTAAGCTTGGACAGGGCAAACAATGAGCAGTTCTTC. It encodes CASILSLDRANNEQFF. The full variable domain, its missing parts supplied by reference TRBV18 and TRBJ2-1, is NAGVMQNPRHLVRRRGQEARLRCSPMKGHSHVYWYRQLPEEGLKFMVYLQKENIIDESGMPKERFSAEFPKEGPSILRIQQVVRGDSAAYFCASILSLDRANNEQFFGPGTRLTVL.

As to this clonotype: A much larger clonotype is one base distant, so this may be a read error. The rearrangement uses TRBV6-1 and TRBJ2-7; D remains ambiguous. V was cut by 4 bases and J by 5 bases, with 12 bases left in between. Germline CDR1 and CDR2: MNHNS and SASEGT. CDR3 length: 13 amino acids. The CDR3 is CASSVVGQDEQYF. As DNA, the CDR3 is TGTGCCAGCAGTGTAGTCGGGCAGGACGAGCAGTACTTC.

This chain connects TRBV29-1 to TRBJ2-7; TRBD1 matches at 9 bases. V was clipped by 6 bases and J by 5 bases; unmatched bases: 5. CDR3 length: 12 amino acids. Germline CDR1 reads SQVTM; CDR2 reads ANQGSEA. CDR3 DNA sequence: TGCAGCGTGGAGGACAGGGGCAACGAGCAGTACTTC. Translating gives CSVEDRGNEQYF.

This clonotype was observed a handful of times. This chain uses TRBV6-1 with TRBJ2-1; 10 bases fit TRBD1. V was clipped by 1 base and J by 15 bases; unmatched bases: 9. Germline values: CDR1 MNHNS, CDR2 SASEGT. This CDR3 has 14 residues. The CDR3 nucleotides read TGTGCCAGCAGTGAAGGGATCGGCGGGGACAGGGGGTTCTTC. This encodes CASSEGIGGDRGFF.

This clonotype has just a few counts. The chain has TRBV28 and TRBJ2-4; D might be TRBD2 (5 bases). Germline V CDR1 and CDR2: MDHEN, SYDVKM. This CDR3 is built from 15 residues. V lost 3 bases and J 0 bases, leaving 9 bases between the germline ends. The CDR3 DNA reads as TGTGCCAGCAGTTTTGGAGGACTAGCCAAAAACATTCAGTACTTC. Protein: CASSFGGLAKNIQYF. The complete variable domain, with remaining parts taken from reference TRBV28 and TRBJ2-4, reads DVKVTQSSRYLVKRTGEKVFLECVQDMDHENMFWYRQDPGLGLRLIYFSYDVKMKEKGDIPEGYSVSREKKERFSLILESASTNQTSMYLCASSFGGLAKNIQYFGAGTRLSVL.

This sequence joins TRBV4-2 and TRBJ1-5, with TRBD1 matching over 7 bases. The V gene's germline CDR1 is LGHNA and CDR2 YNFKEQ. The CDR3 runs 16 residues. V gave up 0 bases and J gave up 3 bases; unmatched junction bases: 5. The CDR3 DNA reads TGTGCCAGCAGCCAAGATCCTGACAGGGACAATCAGCCCCAGCATTTT. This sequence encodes CASSQDPDRDNQPQHF.

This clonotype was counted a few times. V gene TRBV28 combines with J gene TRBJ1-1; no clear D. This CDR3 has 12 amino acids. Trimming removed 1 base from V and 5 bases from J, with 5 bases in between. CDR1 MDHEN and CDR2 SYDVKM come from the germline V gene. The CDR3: CASSLLRTEAFF. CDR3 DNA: TGTGCCAGCAGTTTATTGAGAACTGAAGCTTTCTTT.

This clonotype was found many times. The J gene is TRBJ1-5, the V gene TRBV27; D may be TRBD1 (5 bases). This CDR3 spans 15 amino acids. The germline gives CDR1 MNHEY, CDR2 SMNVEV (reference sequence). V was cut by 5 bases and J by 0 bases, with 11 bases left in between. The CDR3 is CASSDRHYSNQPQHF. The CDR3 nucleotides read TGTGCCAGCAGTGACAGACACTATAGCAATCAGCCCCAGCATTTT.

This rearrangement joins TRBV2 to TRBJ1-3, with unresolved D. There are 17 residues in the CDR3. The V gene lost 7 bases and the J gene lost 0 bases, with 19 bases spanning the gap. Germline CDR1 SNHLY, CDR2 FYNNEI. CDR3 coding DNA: TGTGCCAGCACCTTGGAACAGAGACATTCCTCTGGAAACACCATATATTTT. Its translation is CASTLEQRHSSGNTIYF. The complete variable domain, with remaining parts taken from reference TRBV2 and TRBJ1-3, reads EPEVTQTPSHQVTQMGQEVILRCVPISNHLYFYWYRQILGQKVEFLVSFYNNEISEKSEIFDDQFSVERPDGSNFTLKIRSTKLEDSAMYFCASTLEQRHSSGNTIYFGEGSWLTVV.

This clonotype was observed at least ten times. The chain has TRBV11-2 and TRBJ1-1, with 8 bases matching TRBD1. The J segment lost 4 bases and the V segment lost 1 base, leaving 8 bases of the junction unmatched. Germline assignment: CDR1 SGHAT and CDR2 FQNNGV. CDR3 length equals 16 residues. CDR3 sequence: CASSLVAGGLGTEAFF. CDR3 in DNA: TGTGCCAGCAGCTTAGTGGCAGGGGGCCTGGGCACTGAAGCTTTCTTT.

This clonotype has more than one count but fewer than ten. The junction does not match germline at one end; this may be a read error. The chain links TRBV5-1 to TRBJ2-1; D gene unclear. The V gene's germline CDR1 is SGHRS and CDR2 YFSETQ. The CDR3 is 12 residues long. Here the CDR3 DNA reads TGCGCCAGCAGCTTGGTCGCTAGTGAGGAGTTCTTC. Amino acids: CASSLVASEEFF.

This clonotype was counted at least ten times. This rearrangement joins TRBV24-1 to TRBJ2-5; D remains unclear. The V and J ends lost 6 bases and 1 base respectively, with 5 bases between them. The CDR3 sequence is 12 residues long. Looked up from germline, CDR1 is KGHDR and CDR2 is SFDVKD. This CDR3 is CATSSAQETQYF. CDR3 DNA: TGTGCCACCAGTTCTGCCCAAGAGACCCAGTACTTC.

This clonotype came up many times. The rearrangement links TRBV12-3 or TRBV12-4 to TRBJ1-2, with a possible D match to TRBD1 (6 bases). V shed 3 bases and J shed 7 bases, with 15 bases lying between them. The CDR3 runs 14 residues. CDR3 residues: CASSFAGVSRGYTF. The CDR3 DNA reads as TGTGCCAGCAGTTTCGCAGGGGTTTCTCGTGGCTACACCTTC.